These 20 T cell receptor beta chains came from one sample sequenced in a study of spatial heterogeneity in lung cancer. The sample's time point: blood at routine non-recurrence follow-up after resection. TCRdb processed the 5' RACE reads anew with MiXCR; each CDR3 protein has one entry. The sample contains 110,000 or so distinct CDR3 sequences, under 14% of which appear only once. The sequences come from PBMCs, collected at follow-up. The receptors here all came from a female donor with early-stage non-small cell lung cancer.

The rearrangement links TRBV7-9 to TRBJ2-1; the match to TRBD1 covers 7 bases. The length of the CDR3 is 14 residues. Per germline, CDR1 SEHNR and CDR2 FQNEAQ (reference sequence). V shed 8 bases and J 2 bases; nucleotides not matched to a gene: 6. The CDR3 nucleotides are TGTGCCAGCCAAACAGGGGATGCCTACAATGAGCAGTTCTTC. Protein: CASQTGDAYNEQFF. Based on the CDR3 plus reference TRBV7-9 and TRBJ2-1, the full variable domain is DTGVSQNPRHKITKRGQNVTFRCDPISEHNRLYWYRQTLGQGPEFLTYFQNEAQLEKSRLLSDRFSAERPKGSFSTLEIQRTEQGDSAMYLCASQTGDAYNEQFFGPGTRLTVL.

This clonotype was seen at least ten times. The chain uses TRBV6-2 or TRBV6-3 and TRBJ1-1, with no clear D. CDR3 length: 13 amino acids. V was cut by 2 bases and J by 8 bases, with 12 bases left in between. The germline gives CDR1 MNHEY, CDR2 SVGEGT. The CDR3 loop is CASSYGASGEAFF. The CDR3 region has the DNA TGTGCCAGCAGTTACGGTGCGTCAGGAGAAGCTTTCTTT.

This clonotype was seen more than once but under ten times. The CDR3 nucleotides are TGTGCCAGCAGTTACTCGACAGGGCACGAGCAGTACTTC. This codes for CASSYSTGHEQYF. V and J are TRBV6-5 and TRBJ2-7; TRBD1 agrees at 7 bases. The CDR3 covers 13 residues. V shed 0 bases, J shed 5 bases, and the junction held 1 base outside the gene matches. From germline, CDR1 is MNHEY and CDR2 SVGAGI.

This chain joins TRBV29-1 and TRBJ2-7; 12 bases agree with TRBD1. The V and J ends lost 4 bases and 3 bases, in that order; junction bases with no gene match: 7. The germline CDR1 and CDR2 sequences are SQVTM and ANQGSEA. The CDR3 consists of 15 residues. CDR3 bases: TGCAGCGTTGGGTGCGGGGACAGGGGGCTCTACGAGCAGTACGTC. It codes for CSVGCGDRGLYEQYV.

In its sample, this clonotype was seen a few times. This chain uses TRBV27 with TRBJ2-5; no clear D gene. V was clipped by 8 bases and J by 4 bases, with 11 bases between them. This CDR3 spans 12 amino acids. Germline V gene lookup returns CDR1 MNHEY and CDR2 SMNVEV (reference sequence). CDR3 coding DNA: TGTGCCAGCGGTAATCGAGGAGAGACCCAGTACTTC. Translation: CASGNRGETQYF.

The CDR3 spells CASSYPDPPADTQYF. The CDR3 DNA reads as TGTGCCAGCAGTTATCCCGACCCCCCTGCGGATACGCAGTATTTT. This chain connects TRBV6-2 or TRBV6-3 to TRBJ2-3; D gene uncertain. Germline V gene sequence: CDR1 MNHEY, CDR2 SVGEGT. The V and J ends lost 3 bases and 6 bases respectively, with 16 bases between them. There are 15 residues in the CDR3.

The table lists this clonotype with a few counts. The CDR3 region has the DNA TGTGCCACCAGCAGCATCCTTAGGGGAGGAAGTTCACCCCTCCACTTT. Translation gives CATSSILRGGSSPLHF. The V call is TRBV15, the J call TRBJ1-6, with D perhaps matching TRBD1 (5 bases). There are 16 residues in the CDR3. Germline lookup yields CDR1 LNHNV and CDR2 YYDKDF (reference sequence). Between the trimmed V and J ends, which lost 3 bases and 9 bases, there was a span of 18 bases.

This rearrangement joins TRBV10-2 to TRBJ2-1; 8 positions agree with TRBD2. The CDR3 covers 15 residues. V gave up 0 bases and J gave up 4 bases; unmatched junction bases: 2. Germline CDR1 WSHSY, CDR2 SAAADI. CDR3 DNA sequence: TGCGCCAGCAGTGAGTCGGTAGCGGGGTACAATGAGCAGTTCTTC. As protein: CASSESVAGYNEQFF.

This clonotype was seen a few times. V and J are TRBV7-6 and TRBJ2-2; D possibly corresponds to TRBD2 (7 bases). The CDR3 sequence is 17 residues long. Per germline, CDR1 SGHVS and CDR2 FNYEAQ. Between the trimmed V and J ends, which lost 3 bases and 3 bases, there was a span of 17 bases. The CDR3 bases are TGTGCCAGCAGCTTTAACAGGGAAGGGAGGGACACCGGGGAGCTGTTTTTT. This translates into CASSFNREGRDTGELFF.

This clonotype has a count of ten or more. The chain has TRBV7-2 and TRBJ2-7, with 7 nucleotides matching TRBD1. Per the germline V gene, CDR1 is SGHTA and CDR2 is FQGNSA. V shed 6 bases and J 2 bases; nucleotides not matched to a gene: 7. The CDR3 length is 14 residues. CDR3 DNA sequence: TGTGCCAGCAGATCCCGGGACAGTGCCTACGAGCAGTACTTC. Its translation: CASRSRDSAYEQYF. The complete variable domain, with remaining parts taken from reference TRBV7-2 and TRBJ2-7, reads GAGVSQSPSNKVTEKGKDVELRCDPISGHTALYWYRQSLGQGLEFLIYFQGNSAPDKSGLPSDRFSAERTGGSVSTLTIQRTQQEDSAVYLCASRSRDSAYEQYFGPGTRLTVT.

CDR3 in DNA: TGTGCCAGCAGCTCGGGAGGGCGAGGGAGTGAGCAGTTCTTC. Translation: CASSSGGRGSEQFF. This chain links TRBV7-2 with TRBJ2-1, with 8 bases matching TRBD2. After removal of 4 bases from V and 9 bases from J, the junction contained 8 bases not matched to a gene. Germline CDR1 reads SGHTA; CDR2 reads FQGNSA. The CDR3 totals 14 residues.

The chain combines TRBV4-2 with TRBJ1-5, with D possibly TRBD1 on 6 matching bases. Germline loops: CDR1 LGHNA, CDR2 YNFKEQ. CDR3 size: 16 residues. Trimming cost V 1 base and J 3 bases, with 13 bases left between them. The CDR3 coding sequence is TGTGCCAGCAGCCAAGGAGTAGACAGGAACAATCAGCCCCAGCATTTT. Protein: CASSQGVDRNNQPQHF.

This clonotype has ten or more counts. The chain links TRBV9 to TRBJ2-2; D might be TRBD1 (5 bases). CDR1 and CDR2 (germline): SGDLS, YYNGEE. The V and J ends lost 4 bases and 0 bases respectively, with 10 bases between them. The CDR3 spans 15 residues. The CDR3 DNA follows: TGTGCCAGCAGCCCCGGACAAGCGAACACCGGGGAGCTGTTTTTT. It codes for CASSPGQANTGELFF.

This chain uses TRBV5-1 with TRBJ2-6, with 8 positions matching TRBD1. The CDR3 is 19 residues long. Per the germline V gene, CDR1 is SGHRS and CDR2 is YFSETQ. The V and J ends lost 7 bases and 3 bases, in that order; junction bases with no gene match: 18. In DNA, the CDR3 is TGCGCCAGCTCCCACCCCCAAGGCAGGGGGCAACGTGGGGCCAACGTCCTGACTTTC. Translated, it gives CASSHPQGRGQRGANVLTF.

The chain is built from TRBV20-1 and TRBJ2-2; D might be TRBD1 (5 bases). Germline V CDR1 and CDR2: DFQATT, SNEGSKA (reference sequence). V was pared by 8 bases and J by 9 bases, with 22 bases between. The length of the CDR3 is 14 residues. CDR3 in amino acids: CSPLVGHGLRELFF. CDR3 nucleotides: TGCAGTCCCCTGGTCGGACACGGCCTACGGGAGCTGTTTTTT.

This clonotype came up a few times. The genes are TRBV24-1 and TRBJ2-1, with 7 bases lining up with TRBD1. The length of the CDR3 is 12 residues. The junction had 2 bases not matched to a gene; V was cut back by 7 bases and J by 6 bases. The germline V gene has CDR1 KGHDR and CDR2 SFDVKD. The CDR3 DNA reads as TGTGCCACCAGGGGACAGCTCAATGAGCAGTTCTTC. This codes for CATRGQLNEQFF.

The sample holds a few counts of this clonotype. V usage is TRBV2 and J usage is TRBJ2-3; D may be TRBD1 or TRBD2 (6 bases each). From germline, CDR1 is SNHLY and CDR2 FYNNEI. The CDR3 covers 14 residues. The germline V and J ends were trimmed by 4 bases and 5 bases, with 13 bases remaining between them. CDR3 protein: CASSAGGGGDTQYF. CDR3 in DNA: TGTGCCAGCAGTGCCGGGGGCGGAGGAGATACGCAGTATTTT.

This clonotype has a count of ten or more. The chain recombines TRBV19 with TRBJ1-5; D is unresolved. Between the trimmed V and J ends, which lost 5 bases and 9 bases, there was a span of 14 bases. CDR1 and CDR2 (germline): LNHDA, SQIVND (reference sequence). CDR3 length: 13 residues. CDR3 sequence (DNA): TGTGCCAGTAGTGTTGAAAGCCGGCGGCCCCAGCATTTT. Its translation is CASSVESRRPQHF.

In this sample, this clonotype turned up many times. The gene calls are TRBV29-1 and TRBJ2-6; the D is unclear. This CDR3 comprises 14 residues. Germline V gene lookup returns CDR1 SQVTM and CDR2 ANQGSEA. The ends were cut back, 2 bases at V and 4 bases at J, with 9 bases in the middle. The CDR3 nucleotides read TGCAGCGTTGAAACCGCTTCCGGGGCCAACGTCCTGACTTTC. This encodes CSVETASGANVLTF.

A few counts support this clonotype. The rearrangement uses TRBV7-3 and TRBJ2-6; maybe TRBD1 (5 bases). The length of the CDR3 is 16 residues. CDR1 is SGHTA, CDR2 FQGTGA, per germline. Trimming took off 2 bases at V and 2 bases at J, with 10 bases between the two ends. The CDR3 sequence is CASSLYPRAGANVLTF. The CDR3 bases are TGTGCCAGCAGCTTATACCCCAGGGCTGGGGCCAACGTCCTGACTTTC.